The present entry profiles one TCR beta chain with its context. Its antigen is unknown. This record comes from a study of high-grade serous ovarian cancer treatment subgroups. Study observations and caveats: Clonal relatedness tracked neoantigen level, and by trend copy number and mutation load.

This CDR3 spans 14 amino acids. With 3 bases removed from V and 3 bases from J, the gap between germline ends came to 9 bases. Germline CDR1 WNHNN, CDR2 SYGVQD (reference sequence). Tumor samples were obtained before definitive surgery or chemotherapy. The method was immunoSEQ multiplex PCR; TCRdb's version includes in-frame clones alone and lacks a portion of them. The data show around 9,300 clones, with roughly three quarters seen just once and approximately 6.5% held by the top ten. The rearrangement joins TRBV10-1 to TRBJ1-3; D uncertain. The source of this sequence is a human donor with high-grade serous ovarian cancer. Sequenced sample: tumor tissue. In DNA form, the CDR3 reads TGCGCCAGCAGTGAAGCAGGAGATGGAAACACCATATATTTT. This translates into CASSEAGDGNTIYF.